This T cell receptor (beta chain) was observed in a study of T cell changes during pregnancy in multiple sclerosis. Sequencing was performed with immunoSEQ multiplex PCR; in TCRdb, only in-frame clones are kept and a portion is missing. The sample lists 60,000 to 80,000 clones; about nine tenths were seen once. V shed 2 bases and J 5 bases; nucleotides not matched to a gene: 20. Germline V CDR1 and CDR2: LGHNA, YSLEER. This CDR3 spans 21 amino acids. The specimen was peripheral blood, collected before pregnancy. The sequence came from a female donor with multiple sclerosis, enrolled in a pregnancy study. The J gene is TRBJ2-3, the V gene TRBV4-3; 12 nucleotides match TRBD2. In DNA, the CDR3 is TGCGCCAGCAGCCAAAGAGCTCCGGGGGTCACTAGCGGGGGGAAGCTAGATACGCAGTATTTT. This gives the protein CASSQRAPGVTSGGKLDTQYF.